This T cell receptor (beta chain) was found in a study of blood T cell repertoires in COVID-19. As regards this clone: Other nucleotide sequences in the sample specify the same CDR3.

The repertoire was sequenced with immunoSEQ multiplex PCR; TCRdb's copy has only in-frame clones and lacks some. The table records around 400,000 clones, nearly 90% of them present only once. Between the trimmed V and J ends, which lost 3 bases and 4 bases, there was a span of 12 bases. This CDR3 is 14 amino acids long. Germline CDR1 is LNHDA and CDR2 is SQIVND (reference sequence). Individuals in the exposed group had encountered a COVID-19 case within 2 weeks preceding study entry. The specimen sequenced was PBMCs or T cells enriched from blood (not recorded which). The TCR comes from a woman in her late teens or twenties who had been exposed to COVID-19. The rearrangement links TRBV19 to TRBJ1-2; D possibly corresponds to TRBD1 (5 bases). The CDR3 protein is CASSIRDSPYGYTF. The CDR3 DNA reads TGTGCCAGTAGTATCAGGGACTCACCCTATGGCTACACCTTC.